These 20 T cell receptor beta chains came from one sample sequenced in a study of blood T cell repertoires in COVID-19. The repertoire was sequenced with immunoSEQ multiplex PCR; TCRdb's copy has only in-frame clones and lacks some. The sample has a few hundred thousand clones; 80% to 90% are singletons. Sequences were obtained from PBMCs or T cells enriched from blood (not recorded which). These receptors were collected from a woman aged 50 to 65 with acute COVID-19.

A single count supports this clone. The chain links TRBV28 to TRBJ2-2, with 7 bases fitting TRBD2. Germline CDR1 is MDHEN and CDR2 is SYDVKM. The CDR3 totals 15 residues. Trimming took 6 bases from V and 7 from J; bases not matched to a gene: 11. CDR3 amino acids: CASSDGGRVGGELFF. The CDR3 region has the DNA TGTGCCAGCAGCGATGGAGGGAGGGTTGGCGGGGAGCTGTTTTTT.

This chain connects TRBV12-3 or TRBV12-4 to TRBJ1-1; D is undetermined. CDR3 length: 13 residues. The germline V and J ends were trimmed by 7 bases and 1 base, with 10 bases remaining between them. This CDR3 is CASNNAGNTEAFF. Written as DNA, the CDR3 is TGTGCCAGCAATAACGCGGGGAACACTGAAGCTTTCTTT.

For the CDR3, the DNA is TGTGCCAGCAGTCCAGGATTGAACACTGAAGCTTTCTTT. Protein product: CASSPGLNTEAFF. The rearrangement links TRBV12-3 or TRBV12-4 to TRBJ1-1; D not resolved. The V end was cut by 5 bases, the J end by 0 bases, with 7 bases between. This CDR3 has 13 residues.

The CDR3 DNA follows: TGTGCCTGGAGTGTACTAAGCTATGGCTACACCTTC. Translation gives CAWSVLSYGYTF. V and J are TRBV30 and TRBJ1-2; unclear D gene. Trimming shortened V by 0 bases and J by 4 bases, and 6 bases separated the two germline ends. The CDR3 has 12 amino acids. Germline V lookup: CDR1 GTSNPN, CDR2 SVGIG (reference sequence).

The V gene is TRBV5-5, the J gene TRBJ1-4, with 8 nucleotides matching TRBD1. Per germline, CDR1 SGHKS and CDR2 YYEKEE (reference sequence). CDR3 length equals 15 residues. Unmatched junction bases numbered 9, after V lost 3 bases and J lost 8 bases. In DNA form, the CDR3 reads TGTGCCAGCAGCTCGATAGACAGGGGAGAAGAAAAACTGTTTTTT. Amino acid sequence: CASSSIDRGEEKLFF.

The chain has TRBV2 and TRBJ2-4; perhaps TRBD1 as D (6 bases). This CDR3 comprises 18 residues. Germline V gene data show CDR1 as SNHLY and CDR2 as FYNNEI. Trimming shortened V by 5 bases and J by 0 bases, and 20 bases separated the two germline ends. CDR3 amino acids: CASSIRRQAGLAKNIQYF. The CDR3 nucleotides read TGTGCCAGCAGTATTCGACGACAGGCCGGCCTAGCCAAAAACATTCAGTACTTC. The full variable domain, with the rest looked up from reference TRBV2 and TRBJ2-4, is EPEVTQTPSHQVTQMGQEVILRCVPISNHLYFYWYRQILGQKVEFLVSFYNNEISEKSEIFDDQFSVERPDGSNFTLKIRSTKLEDSAMYFCASSIRRQAGLAKNIQYFGAGTRLSVL.

This chain uses TRBV24-1 with TRBJ1-2; TRBD1 agrees at 9 bases. Per the germline V gene, CDR1 is KGHDR and CDR2 is SFDVKD. The CDR3 totals 15 residues. V lost 4 bases, J lost 8 bases, and 10 bases stayed unmatched. The chain's CDR3 is CATSDRDRETGGYTF. The CDR3 coding sequence is TGTGCCACCAGTGACCGGGACAGGGAAACGGGGGGCTACACCTTC.

The gene calls are TRBV30 and TRBJ1-5, with D maybe TRBD1 (6 bases). V was clipped by 0 bases and J by 6 bases, with 15 bases between them. The CDR3 totals 15 residues. Looked up from germline, CDR1 is GTSNPN and CDR2 is SVGIG (reference sequence). CDR3 sequence: CAWSVGTIRGQPQHF. The CDR3 DNA follows: TGTGCCTGGAGTGTCGGGACAATTCGGGGTCAGCCCCAGCATTTT. The variable domain in full, with the rest retrieved from reference TRBV30 and TRBJ1-5, is SQTIHQWPATLVQPVGSPLSLECTVEGTSNPNLYWYRQAAGRGLQLLFYSVGIGQISSEVPQNLSASRPQDRQFILSSKKLLLSDSGFYLCAWSVGTIRGQPQHFGDGTRLSIL.

This chain's CDR3 is CASSSTRAGGVPGNEQFF. The CDR3 region has the DNA TGTGCCAGCAGCTCCACCCGAGCGGGAGGGGTCCCTGGCAATGAGCAGTTCTTC. The rearrangement uses TRBV11-3 and TRBJ2-1; 10 nucleotides align to TRBD2. The CDR3 runs to 18 residues. Germline V gene sequence: CDR1 SGHNT, CDR2 YENEEA. V lost 4 bases to trimming and J lost 6 bases; unmatched junction nucleotides: 15.

The gene calls are TRBV6-5 and TRBJ1-1; TRBD1 matches at 7 bases. V was clipped by 6 bases and J by 13 bases; unmatched bases: 14. The V gene's germline CDR1 is MNHEY and CDR2 SVGAGI. The length of the CDR3 is 13 residues. The CDR3 is CASSAPTGEVLFF. The CDR3 DNA reads TGTGCCAGCAGCGCCCCCACAGGGGAGGTTCTTTTCTTT.

This clone was detected once. V is TRBV4-2 and J is TRBJ2-1, with D perhaps TRBD2 (6 bases). The CDR3 consists of 16 residues. Trimming stripped 0 bases from V and 6 bases from J, with 15 bases between. Germline V gives CDR1 LGHNA, CDR2 YNFKEQ. This CDR3 is CASSQDSREMGNEQFF. CDR3 in DNA: TGTGCCAGCAGCCAAGATTCCCGGGAGATGGGCAATGAGCAGTTCTTC.

This chain joins TRBV28 and TRBJ2-6, with D maybe TRBD1 (6 bases). Germline V lookup: CDR1 MDHEN, CDR2 SYDVKM. V lost 6 bases and J 0 bases, leaving 18 bases between the germline ends. The CDR3 contains 18 residues. The CDR3 DNA follows: TGTGCCAGCAGCCTTGGGGGCAGTCTACTCTCTGGGGCCAACGTCCTGACTTTC. Translating it yields CASSLGGSLLSGANVLTF. Looking up the rest from reference TRBV28 and TRBJ2-6 gives the full variable domain: DVKVTQSSRYLVKRTGEKVFLECVQDMDHENMFWYRQDPGLGLRLIYFSYDVKMKEKGDIPEGYSVSREKKERFSLILESASTNQTSMYLCASSLGGSLLSGANVLTFGAGSRLTVL.

The chain combines TRBV6-5 with TRBJ2-7, with 8 bases that match TRBD1. The CDR3 contains 13 residues. Germline V gives CDR1 MNHEY, CDR2 SVGAGI. With 6 bases clipped from V and 6 bases from J, the junction kept 7 bases outside the gene matches. CDR3 loop: CASRGTGVSEQYF. CDR3 nucleotide sequence: TGTGCCAGCAGAGGGACAGGTGTGAGCGAGCAGTACTTC.

The rearrangement joins TRBV27 to TRBJ2-7; 7 bases are a match to TRBD1. The CDR3 covers 14 residues. V lost 6 bases to trimming and J lost 1 base; unmatched junction nucleotides: 6. Germline V CDR1 and CDR2: MNHEY, SMNVEV (reference sequence). CDR3 in amino acids: CASRPRQGSYEQYF. The CDR3 nucleotides read TGTGCCAGCAGGCCCCGACAGGGATCCTACGAGCAGTACTTC.

The gene calls are TRBV21-1 and TRBJ2-5; the listed D gene, TRBD1, was not tested against the DNA. TRBV21-1 is shown as a pseudogene. There are 17 residues in the CDR3. CDR3 in amino acids: CASSASGGAGGHETQYF. The DNA for the CDR3 is TGTGCCAGCAGCGCCTCCGGCGGGGCAGGGGGCCATGAGACCCAGTACTTC.

The V call is TRBV3-1 (or the pseudogene TRBV3-2), the J call TRBJ1-5; D possibly corresponds to TRBD1 (6 bases). V lost 1 base and J 3 bases, leaving 13 bases between the germline ends. Per the germline V gene, CDR1 is LGHDT and CDR2 is YNNKEL (reference sequence). The CDR3 has 16 residues. CDR3 sequence reads: CASSQGRTAFNQPQHF. DNA of the CDR3: TGTGCCAGCAGCCAAGGGAGGACAGCCTTCAATCAGCCCCAGCATTTT.

The chain employs TRBV11-3 and TRBJ2-3; D unresolved. The CDR3 spans 15 residues. Trimming stripped 0 bases from V and 4 bases from J, with 11 bases between. CDR1 is SGHNT, CDR2 YENEEA, per germline. The chain's CDR3 is CASSLEGQIADTQYF. CDR3 bases: TGTGCCAGCAGCTTAGAGGGCCAGATCGCAGATACGCAGTATTTT.

This clone was counted a few times. V is TRBV11-3 and J is TRBJ2-1; TRBD2 matches at 8 bases. The length of the CDR3 is 14 residues. The germline V gene encodes CDR1 SGHNT and CDR2 YENEEA. J gave up 9 bases and V 0 bases, and 4 bases lay outside the gene matches. CDR3 DNA sequence: TGTGCCAGCAGCTTAGAATTAGCGGGAAGTGAGCAGTTCTTC. It is translated as CASSLELAGSEQFF.

The chain joins TRBV7-8 to TRBJ1-1; D call uncertain. The CDR3 has 13 residues. Per the germline V gene, CDR1 is SGHVS and CDR2 is FQNEAQ. V dropped 1 base and J dropped 5 bases, with 8 bases sitting between them. CDR3 DNA: TGTGCCAGCAGCTTAGAGAGCCGAACTGAAGCTTTCTTT. Protein product: CASSLESRTEAFF.

The CDR3 coding sequence is TGTGCCAGCTCACCAAGGACGCGAACTAGCGGGAGTGGAGTTTACAATGAGCAGTTCTTC. Protein product: CASSPRTRTSGSGVYNEQFF. V gene TRBV18 combines with J gene TRBJ2-1, with TRBD2 identical over 11 bases. This CDR3 contains 20 residues. The germline CDR1 and CDR2 sequences are KGHSH and LQKENI. J was trimmed by 4 bases and V by 2 bases; bases with no gene match: 16.